These 13 T cell receptor beta chains were all obtained from the same sample, sequenced in a study of blood T cell repertoires in COVID-19. Assay: immunoSEQ multiplex PCR; the TCRdb copy retains only in-frame clones and omits some. Altogether around 200,000 clones are present, roughly 87% being singletons, with the ten largest covering approximately 2.3%. The sample comprised PBMCs or T cells enriched from blood (not recorded which). The receptor source for this set is a woman between 35 and 50 years old with acute COVID-19.

This chain uses TRBV3-1 (or the pseudogene TRBV3-2) with TRBJ2-7; TRBD1 is a possible D gene (6 bases). Germline CDR1 is LGHDT and CDR2 is YNNKEL (reference sequence). Deletions cut 0 bases from V and 2 bases from J, with 11 bases between. The CDR3 runs to 15 residues. The CDR3 coding sequence is TGTGCCAGCAGCCAAGACTCTGGGGGCGCCTACGAGCAGTACTTC. It is translated as CASSQDSGGAYEQYF.

V usage is TRBV4-3 and J usage is TRBJ1-4; the D gene is possibly TRBD1 (5 bases). Between the trimmed V and J ends, which lost 4 bases and 8 bases, there was a span of 14 bases. The V gene's germline CDR1 is LGHNA and CDR2 YSLEER. The CDR3 has 14 amino acids. CDR3 coding DNA: TGCGCCAGCAGCCGAGGCAGGGCGGGAGAAAAACTGTTTTTT. Protein product: CASSRGRAGEKLFF.

The rearrangement joins TRBV12-3 or TRBV12-4 to TRBJ2-5; D gene uncertain. The V and J ends lost 5 bases and 1 base respectively, with 5 bases between them. The CDR3 sequence is 12 residues long. CDR3 coding DNA: TGTGCCAGCAGTCCCGGCCAAGAGACCCAGTACTTC. It specifies CASSPGQETQYF.

The chain uses TRBV5-4 and TRBJ2-5; 7 bases are shared with TRBD2. Germline V CDR1 and CDR2: SGHNT, YYREEE (reference sequence). This CDR3 has 16 amino acids. Unmatched junction bases numbered 12, after V lost 0 bases and J lost 7 bases. The CDR3 is CASSLVSGALWGTQYF. CDR3 nucleotide sequence: TGTGCCAGCAGCTTGGTGAGCGGGGCCTTATGGGGGACCCAGTACTTC.

This clone occurred a few times. The chain carries TRBV9 and TRBJ2-1, with TRBD2 as a possible D gene (6 bases). V was shortened by 5 bases and J by 4 bases, with 22 bases between the two germline ends. The CDR3 consists of 17 residues. Germline V CDR1 and CDR2: SGDLS, YYNGEE. CDR3 coding DNA: TGTGCCAGCAGTGATGAAACCGGGACTGAGGGGTACAATGAGCAGTTCTTC. Its translation: CASSDETGTEGYNEQFF.

CDR3 DNA: TGTGCCAGAAAGGAGACAGGGGGCACCGGGGAGCTGTTTTTT. This sequence encodes CARKETGGTGELFF. The V gene is TRBV2, the J gene TRBJ2-2; 9 bases are a match to TRBD1. CDR3 length: 14 amino acids. The V gene end was trimmed by 9 bases and the J gene end by 4 bases; junction bases not matched to a gene: 6. CDR1 is SNHLY, CDR2 FYNNEI, per germline.

This sequence joins TRBV12-3 or TRBV12-4 and TRBJ2-2; D is unclear. V dropped 10 bases and J dropped 4 bases, with 13 bases sitting between them. The CDR3 length is 13 residues. CDR3 protein: CATSESGTGELFF. CDR3 DNA: TGTGCCACTTCGGAGTCGGGCACCGGGGAGCTGTTTTTT.

The V call is TRBV6-6, the J call TRBJ2-3; 7 nucleotides match TRBD2. V lost 2 bases and J lost 5; bases outside the gene matches: 10. The CDR3 consists of 16 residues. Per the germline V gene, CDR1 is MNHNY and CDR2 is SVGAGI (reference sequence). CDR3 protein: CASSYVQGPGGDTQYF. CDR3 in DNA: TGTGCCAGCAGTTACGTCCAGGGCCCGGGAGGAGATACGCAGTATTTT.

The chain combines TRBV30 with TRBJ2-1; perhaps TRBD2 as D (6 bases). The CDR3 is made up of 12 amino acids. The V end lost 4 bases, the J end lost 5 bases, and 9 bases lay between the germline ends. Germline CDR1 and CDR2: GTSNPN and SVGIG (reference sequence). The CDR3 is CAWTSVNNEQFF. For the CDR3, the DNA is TGTGCCTGGACTAGCGTTAACAATGAGCAGTTCTTC.

This clone was recorded once. Other DNA sequences within the sample encode an identical CDR3. The chain recombines TRBV18 with TRBJ1-1; 11 bases line up with TRBD1. In germline, CDR1 is KGHSH, CDR2 LQKENI. This CDR3 has 16 amino acids. V dropped 3 bases and J dropped 1; count of bases not matched to a gene: 4. The CDR3 region is CASSPRTGGQNTEAFF. The CDR3 coding sequence is TGTGCCAGCTCACCCCGGACAGGGGGCCAGAACACTGAAGCTTTCTTT. Complete variable domain (other parts from reference TRBV18 and TRBJ1-1): NAGVMQNPRHLVRRRGQEARLRCSPMKGHSHVYWYRQLPEEGLKFMVYLQKENIIDESGMPKERFSAEFPKEGPSILRIQQVVRGDSAAYFCASSPRTGGQNTEAFFGQGTRLTVV.

V and J are TRBV30 and TRBJ1-2, with TRBD1 matching 8 bases. CDR3 length: 13 residues. Germline trimming cut 2 bases from V and 9 bases from J; bases unmatched to any gene: 8. Germline V gene lookup returns CDR1 GTSNPN and CDR2 SVGIG (reference sequence). The CDR3 nucleotides read TGTGCCTGGAGTAGGGCAGGGGGCTCCAGCTACACCTTC. This sequence encodes CAWSRAGGSSYTF.

This rearrangement joins TRBV6-4 to TRBJ1-4; D might be TRBD1 (6 bases). V was cut by 0 bases and J by 8 bases, with 10 bases left in between. The CDR3 sequence is 14 residues long. Germline CDR1 and CDR2: MRHNA and SNTAGT. The CDR3 sequence: CASSDSWGREKLFF. DNA for the CDR3: TGTGCCAGCAGTGACTCATGGGGGCGAGAAAAACTGTTTTTT.

The chain recombines TRBV29-1 with TRBJ2-3; D is possibly TRBD1 (6 bases). There are 13 residues in the CDR3. The germline V gene has CDR1 SQVTM and CDR2 ANQGSEA. Trimming took 6 bases from V and 0 from J, leaving 10 bases between them. CDR3 coding DNA: TGCAGCGTCAGGACAGCCAGCACAGATACGCAGTATTTT. Translated: CSVRTASTDTQYF.